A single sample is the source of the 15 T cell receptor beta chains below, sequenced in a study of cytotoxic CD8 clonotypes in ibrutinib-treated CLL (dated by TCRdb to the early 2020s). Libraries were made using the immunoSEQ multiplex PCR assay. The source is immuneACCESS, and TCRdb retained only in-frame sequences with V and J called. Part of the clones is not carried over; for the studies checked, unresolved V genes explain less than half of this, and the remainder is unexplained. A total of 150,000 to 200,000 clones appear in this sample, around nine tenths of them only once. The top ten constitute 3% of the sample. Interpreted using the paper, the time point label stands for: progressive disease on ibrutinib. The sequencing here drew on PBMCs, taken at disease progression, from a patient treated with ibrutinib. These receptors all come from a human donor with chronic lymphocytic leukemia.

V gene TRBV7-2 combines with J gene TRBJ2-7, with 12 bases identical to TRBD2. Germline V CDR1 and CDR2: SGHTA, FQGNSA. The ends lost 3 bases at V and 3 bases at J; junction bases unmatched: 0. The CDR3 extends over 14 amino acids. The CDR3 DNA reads TGTGCCAGCAGCTTGACTAGCGGGAGCTACGAGCAGTACTTC. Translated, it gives CASSLTSGSYEQYF.

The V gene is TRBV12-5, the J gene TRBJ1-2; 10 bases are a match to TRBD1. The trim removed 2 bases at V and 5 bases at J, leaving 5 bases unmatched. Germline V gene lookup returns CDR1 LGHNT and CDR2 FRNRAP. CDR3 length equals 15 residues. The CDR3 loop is CASGLLRQGAYGYTF. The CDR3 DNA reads TGTGCTAGTGGTTTGCTTAGACAGGGGGCATATGGCTACACCTTC.

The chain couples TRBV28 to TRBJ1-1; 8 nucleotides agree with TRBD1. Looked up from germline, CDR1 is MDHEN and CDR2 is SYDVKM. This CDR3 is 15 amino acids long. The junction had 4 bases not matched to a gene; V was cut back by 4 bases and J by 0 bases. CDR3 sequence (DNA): TGTGCCAGCAGTTCTTGGACAGGGCTGAACACTGAAGCTTTCTTT. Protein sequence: CASSSWTGLNTEAFF. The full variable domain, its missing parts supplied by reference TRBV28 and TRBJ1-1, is DVKVTQSSRYLVKRTGEKVFLECVQDMDHENMFWYRQDPGLGLRLIYFSYDVKMKEKGDIPEGYSVSREKKERFSLILESASTNQTSMYLCASSSWTGLNTEAFFGQGTRLTVV.

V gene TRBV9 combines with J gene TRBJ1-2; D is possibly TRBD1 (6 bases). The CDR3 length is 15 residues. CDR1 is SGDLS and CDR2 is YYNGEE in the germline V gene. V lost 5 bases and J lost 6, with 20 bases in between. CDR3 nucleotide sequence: TGTGCCAGCAGACGAGGTGTGGGGGGCTCTGATGGCTACACCTTC. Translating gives CASRRGVGGSDGYTF.

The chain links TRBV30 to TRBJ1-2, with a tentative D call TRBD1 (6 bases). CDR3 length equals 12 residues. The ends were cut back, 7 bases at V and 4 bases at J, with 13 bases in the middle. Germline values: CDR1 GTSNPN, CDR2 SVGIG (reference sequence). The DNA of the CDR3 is TGTGCCTACCAAGGGGGGACCTATGGCTACACCTTC. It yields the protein CAYQGGTYGYTF.

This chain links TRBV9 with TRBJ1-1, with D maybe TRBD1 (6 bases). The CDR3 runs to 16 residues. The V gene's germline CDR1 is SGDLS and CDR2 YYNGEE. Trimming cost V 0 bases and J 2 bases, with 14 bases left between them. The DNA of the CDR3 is TGTGCCAGCAGCGTAGAGGCCCTGACAGGCAACACTGAAGCTTTCTTT. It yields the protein CASSVEALTGNTEAFF. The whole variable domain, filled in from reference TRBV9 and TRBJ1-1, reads DSGVTQTPKHLITATGQRVTLRCSPRSGDLSVYWYQQSLDQGLQFLIQYYNGEERAKGNILERFSAQQFPDLHSELNLSSLELGDSALYFCASSVEALTGNTEAFFGQGTRLTVV.

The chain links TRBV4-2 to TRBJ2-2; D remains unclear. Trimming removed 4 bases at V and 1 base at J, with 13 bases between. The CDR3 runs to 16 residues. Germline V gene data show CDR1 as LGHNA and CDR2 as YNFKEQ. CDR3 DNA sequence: TGTGCCAGCAGCCCGTTCGTGAGCGTGAACACCGGGGAGCTGTTTTTT. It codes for CASSPFVSVNTGELFF.

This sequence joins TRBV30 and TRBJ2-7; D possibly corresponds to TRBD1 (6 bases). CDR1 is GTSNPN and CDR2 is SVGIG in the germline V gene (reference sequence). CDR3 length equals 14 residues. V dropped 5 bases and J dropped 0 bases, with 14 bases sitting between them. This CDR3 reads CAWGQGPFSYEQYF. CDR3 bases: TGTGCCTGGGGGCAGGGGCCGTTCTCCTACGAGCAGTACTTC.

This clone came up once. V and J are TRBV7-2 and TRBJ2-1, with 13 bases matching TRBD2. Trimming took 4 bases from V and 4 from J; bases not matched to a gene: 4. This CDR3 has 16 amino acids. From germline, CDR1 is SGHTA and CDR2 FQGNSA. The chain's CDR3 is CASSSRLAGGYNEQFF. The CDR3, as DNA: TGTGCCAGCAGCTCGAGACTAGCGGGAGGATACAATGAGCAGTTCTTC.

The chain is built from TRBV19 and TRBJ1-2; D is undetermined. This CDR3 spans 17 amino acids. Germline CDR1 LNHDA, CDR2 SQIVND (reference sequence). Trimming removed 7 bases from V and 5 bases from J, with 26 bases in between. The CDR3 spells CASTILSSRIALYGYTF. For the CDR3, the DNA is TGTGCCAGTACTATTCTCTCGTCCCGGATAGCTTTGTATGGCTACACCTTC. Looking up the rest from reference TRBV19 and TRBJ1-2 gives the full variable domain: DGGITQSPKYLFRKEGQNVTLSCEQNLNHDAMYWYRQDPGQGLRLIYYSQIVNDFQKGDIAEGYSVSREKKESFPLTVTSAQKNPTAFYLCASTILSSRIALYGYTFGSGTRLTVV.

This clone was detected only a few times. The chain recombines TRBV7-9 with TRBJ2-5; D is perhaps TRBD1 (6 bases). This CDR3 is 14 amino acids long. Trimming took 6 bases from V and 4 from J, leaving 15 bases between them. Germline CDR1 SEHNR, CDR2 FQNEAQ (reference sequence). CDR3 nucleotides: TGTGCCAGCAGGGGGACATCCATGGGAGAGACCCAGTACTTC. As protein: CASRGTSMGETQYF.

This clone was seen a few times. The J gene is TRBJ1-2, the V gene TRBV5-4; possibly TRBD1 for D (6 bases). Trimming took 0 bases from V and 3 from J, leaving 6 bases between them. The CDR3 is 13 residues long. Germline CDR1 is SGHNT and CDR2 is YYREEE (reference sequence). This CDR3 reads CASSLGTDYGYTF. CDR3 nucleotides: TGTGCCAGCAGCTTGGGGACAGACTATGGCTACACCTTC.

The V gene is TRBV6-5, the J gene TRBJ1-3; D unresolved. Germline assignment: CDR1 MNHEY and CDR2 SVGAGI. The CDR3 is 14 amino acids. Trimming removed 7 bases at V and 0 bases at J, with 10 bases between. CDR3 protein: CASTTPSSGNTIYF. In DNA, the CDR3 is TGTGCCAGCACCACGCCCAGCTCTGGAAACACCATATATTTT.

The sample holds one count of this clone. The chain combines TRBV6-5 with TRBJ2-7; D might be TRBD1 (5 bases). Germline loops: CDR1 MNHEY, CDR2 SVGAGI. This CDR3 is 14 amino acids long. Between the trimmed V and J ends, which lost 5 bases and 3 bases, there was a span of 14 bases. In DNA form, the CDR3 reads TGTGCCAGCAGTCGACAGCGTGGAGACTACGAGCAGTACTTC. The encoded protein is CASSRQRGDYEQYF.

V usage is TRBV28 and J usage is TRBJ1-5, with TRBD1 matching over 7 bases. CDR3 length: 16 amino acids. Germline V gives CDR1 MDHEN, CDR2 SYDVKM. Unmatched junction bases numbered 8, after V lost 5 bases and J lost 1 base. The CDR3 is CASSPTGKGSNQPQHF. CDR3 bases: TGTGCCAGCAGTCCGACAGGGAAAGGGAGCAATCAGCCCCAGCATTTT.